Presented here are 16 T cell receptor beta chains from one specimen sequenced in a study of cytomegalovirus exposure and HLA in healthy donors. Use of 60 Vbeta and 13 Jbeta primers characterized the PCR. TCRdb's table, derived via immunoSEQ multiplex PCR, lists solely in-frame clones and lacks some. This table has roughly 160,000 clones, 84% appearing once. Material: PBMCs. The receptors originated from a boy aged 2 to 9 in good health and CMV-seronegative.

This clone appeared a few times. V is TRBV13 and J is TRBJ2-7; no clear D. The V gene lost 5 bases and the J gene lost 3 bases, with 11 bases spanning the gap. Germline CDR1 and CDR2: PRHDT and FYEKMQ (reference sequence). The CDR3 loop spans 13 amino acids. In nucleotides, the CDR3 is TGTGCCAGCAGCCCCAGTCGAGGCTACGAGCAGTACTTC. The encoded protein is CASSPSRGYEQYF.

The rearrangement joins TRBV27 to TRBJ2-7; TRBD1 aligns across 8 bases. This CDR3 spans 13 amino acids. Germline V gene data show CDR1 as MNHEY and CDR2 as SMNVEV (reference sequence). V lost 8 bases, J lost 3 bases, and 6 bases stayed unmatched. CDR3 protein: CASGGTGDYEQYF. CDR3 sequence (DNA): TGTGCCAGCGGAGGGACAGGTGACTACGAGCAGTACTTC.

The gene calls are TRBV30 and TRBJ2-3; TRBD2 matches at 7 bases. From germline, CDR1 is GTSNPN and CDR2 SVGIG (reference sequence). The CDR3 sequence is 13 residues long. CDR3 bases: TGTGCTGCCATGGCACGGGGGGCAGATACGCAGTATTTT. Protein product: CAAMARGADTQYF.

The V and J genes are TRBV7-2 and TRBJ1-1; TRBD1 matches 9 bases. Trimming took 3 bases from V and 4 from J; bases not matched to a gene: 0. Germline V gene data show CDR1 as SGHTA and CDR2 as FQGNSA. The CDR3 is 13 residues long. CDR3 sequence reads: CASSLTGGTEAFF. The CDR3, as DNA: TGTGCCAGCAGCTTGACAGGGGGCACTGAAGCTTTCTTT. Together with reference TRBV7-2 and TRBJ1-1, the CDR3 gives the full variable domain: GAGVSQSPSNKVTEKGKDVELRCDPISGHTALYWYRQSLGQGLEFLIYFQGNSAPDKSGLPSDRFSAERTGGSVSTLTIQRTQQEDSAVYLCASSLTGGTEAFFGQGTRLTVV.

The rearrangement links TRBV5-1 to TRBJ2-5; 12 nucleotides agree with TRBD2. The germline V gene encodes CDR1 SGHRS and CDR2 YFSETQ. The CDR3 contains 16 residues. Losses at the gene ends were 0 bases for V and 3 bases for J; bases not matched to a gene: 3. The CDR3 DNA reads as TGCGCCAGCAGCTTGGCGAGACTAGCGGGAGAAGAGACCCAGTACTTC. This encodes CASSLARLAGEETQYF.

The J gene is TRBJ2-7, the V gene TRBV11-2; maybe TRBD1 (6 bases). Per germline, CDR1 SGHAT and CDR2 FQNNGV. Trimming took off 3 bases at V and 0 bases at J, with 18 bases between the two ends. The CDR3 extends over 17 amino acids. The CDR3 DNA reads TGTGCCAGCAGCTTGGACACCTCTATAGGGGGCTCCTACGAGCAGTACTTC. As protein: CASSLDTSIGGSYEQYF.

This clone was detected once. This chain uses TRBV4-1 with TRBJ2-3; 8 positions match TRBD1. The V segment lost 2 bases and the J segment 4 bases; nucleotides outside the gene matches: 5. The germline V gene encodes CDR1 MGHRA and CDR2 YSYEKL. This CDR3 is built from 15 residues. CDR3 region: CASSQIRDRSDTQYF. CDR3 DNA: TGCGCCAGCAGCCAAATCCGGGACAGGTCAGATACGCAGTATTTT.

The sample holds a few counts of this clone. The chain carries TRBV10-2 and TRBJ1-1, with D perhaps matching TRBD1 (5 bases). Trimming shortened V by 8 bases and J by 4 bases, and 20 bases separated the two germline ends. Germline-derived CDR1 and CDR2 are WSHSY and SAAADI. CDR3 size: 15 residues. The CDR3 loop is CASHPGRQTLTEAFF. DNA for the CDR3: TGCGCCAGCCATCCCGGTCGACAGACCCTCACTGAAGCTTTCTTT.

The chain has TRBV6-1 and TRBJ1-5; D is uncertain. The germline V gene has CDR1 MNHNS and CDR2 SASEGT. CDR3 length equals 12 residues. Trimming took off 4 bases at V and 7 bases at J, with 8 bases between the two ends. The CDR3 sequence is CASSGEGQPQHF. DNA of the CDR3: TGTGCCAGCAGTGGGGAGGGACAGCCCCAGCATTTT.

This chain uses TRBV30 with TRBJ1-1; D might be TRBD1 (6 bases). CDR1 and CDR2 from the germline V gene are GTSNPN and SVGIG (reference sequence). Deletions cut 3 bases from V and 7 bases from J, with 15 bases between. The CDR3 is 13 residues long. Written as DNA, the CDR3 is TGTGCCTGGAGCGGACAGCTAGGGGGTGAAGCTTTCTTT. It translates to CAWSGQLGGEAFF.

The rearrangement uses TRBV7-6 and TRBJ2-1, with 11 bases identical to TRBD2. CDR1 is SGHVS and CDR2 is FNYEAQ in the germline V gene. The CDR3 has 15 residues. V lost 5 bases and J lost 3; bases outside the gene matches: 3. The CDR3 spells CASSRGLADYNEQFF. The CDR3, as DNA: TGTGCCAGCAGCAGGGGACTAGCGGACTACAATGAGCAGTTCTTC.

This clone appeared a single time. The V and J genes are TRBV2 and TRBJ1-5; 10 nucleotides agree with TRBD1. This CDR3 has 15 residues. Unmatched junction bases numbered 4, after V lost 5 bases and J lost 3 bases. Per the germline V gene, CDR1 is SNHLY and CDR2 is FYNNEI. The CDR3 loop reads CASSRQGAVNQPQHF. Written as DNA, the CDR3 is TGTGCCAGCAGTCGACAGGGGGCGGTCAATCAGCCCCAGCATTTT.

This rearrangement joins TRBV6-5 to TRBJ1-1; maybe TRBD1 (6 bases). V shed 2 bases and J shed 2 bases, with 9 bases lying between them. The CDR3 length is 14 residues. The germline gives CDR1 MNHEY, CDR2 SVGAGI. CDR3 bases: TGTGCCAGCAGTTACCAGGGGCCTAACACTGAAGCTTTCTTT. Its translation: CASSYQGPNTEAFF.

The CDR3 loop is CASSFWYGLESYGSYEQYF. In nucleotides, the CDR3 is TGTGCCAGCAGTTTCTGGTACGGCCTAGAAAGCTACGGCTCCTACGAGCAGTACTTC. The chain links TRBV28 to TRBJ2-7; D gene unclear. Germline CDR1 reads MDHEN; CDR2 reads SYDVKM. This CDR3 is 19 amino acids long. With 3 bases removed from V and 0 bases from J, the gap between germline ends came to 24 bases.

The chain is built from TRBV15 and TRBJ1-6; TRBD1 aligns across 10 bases. J gave up 8 bases and V 1 base, and 2 bases lay outside the gene matches. Germline CDR1 LNHNV, CDR2 YYDKDF (reference sequence). This CDR3 region has 15 residues. The CDR3 coding sequence is TGTGCCACCAGCAGAGGACAGGGGGCTTATTCACCCCTCCACTTT. As protein: CATSRGQGAYSPLHF.

This clone has just a few counts. The J gene is TRBJ1-3, the V gene TRBV5-4, with TRBD1 identical over 8 bases. Trimming took 7 bases from V and 8 from J; bases not matched to a gene: 14. Germline-derived CDR1 and CDR2 are SGHNT and YYREEE (reference sequence). The CDR3 sequence is 15 residues long. This CDR3 reads CASCDRGSTRDTIYF. The CDR3 region has the DNA TGTGCCAGCTGTGACAGGGGATCAACGAGGGACACCATATATTTT.